This T cell receptor beta chain appears in the sequencing data of a study of cytomegalovirus exposure and HLA in healthy donors. The length of the CDR3 is 15 residues. V trimming: 0 bases; J trimming: 4 bases; junction bases outside the gene matches: 5. Germline V gene data show CDR1 as LGHNA and CDR2 as YSLEER. Study-wide points: Using a false discovery rate of 0.05, a later analysis showed that fewer than 20,000 TCR beta sequences were associated with HLA alleles. Cytomegalovirus-associated TCR beta chains were listed, numbering under 200.

Primers included in the PCR were 60 Vbeta and 13 Jbeta primers. Profiling relied on immunoSEQ multiplex PCR, and the TCRdb table lists in-frame clones only, not all of them. The profile covers 150,000 to 200,000 clones, with around 80% appearing a single time and 9.7% taken by the ten largest. As to this clone: Its antigen is not identified.

The chain has TRBV4-3 and TRBJ2-7, with 8 positions matching TRBD2. The specimen sequenced was PBMCs. The TCR was taken from a man aged 18 to 30 in good health and CMV-seropositive. The CDR3 here is CASSQDRGGWYEQYF. CDR3 bases: TGCGCCAGCAGCCAAGATCGGGGGGGCTGGTACGAGCAGTACTTC.